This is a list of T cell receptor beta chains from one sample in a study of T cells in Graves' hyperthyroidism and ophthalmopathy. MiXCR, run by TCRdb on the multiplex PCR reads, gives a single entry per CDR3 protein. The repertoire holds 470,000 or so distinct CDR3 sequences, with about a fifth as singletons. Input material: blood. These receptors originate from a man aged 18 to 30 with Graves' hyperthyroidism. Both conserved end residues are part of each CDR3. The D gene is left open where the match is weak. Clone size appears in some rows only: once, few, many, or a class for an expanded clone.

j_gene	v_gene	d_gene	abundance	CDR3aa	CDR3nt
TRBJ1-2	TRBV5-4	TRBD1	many	CASSLGDSSRDTF	TGTGCCAGCAGCTTGGGGGACAGTTCAAGGGACACCTTC
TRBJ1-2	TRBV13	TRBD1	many	CASSMTGGNGYTF	TGTGCCAGCAGCATGACAGGGGGCAATGGCTACACCTTC
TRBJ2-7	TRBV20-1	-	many	CSARDPGVGFYEQYF	TGCAGTGCTAGAGACCCAGGGGTTGGGTTCTACGAGCAGTACTTC
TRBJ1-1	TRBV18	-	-	CASSPLLAQGNTEAFF	TGTGCCAGCTCACCACTTTTGGCGCAGGGGAACACTGAAGCTTTCTTT
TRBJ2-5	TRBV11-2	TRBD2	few	CASSQGLAGGLETQYF	TGTGCCAGCAGCCAGGGACTAGCGGGGGGTTTGGAGACCCAGTACTTC
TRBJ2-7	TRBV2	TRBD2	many	CASSSPGLAAEQYF	TGTGCCAGCAGTTCCCCGGGACTAGCGGCCGAGCAGTACTTC
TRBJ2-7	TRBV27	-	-	CASSESGAHAYEQYF	TGTGCCAGCAGTGAATCAGGAGCCCACGCCTACGAGCAGTACTTC
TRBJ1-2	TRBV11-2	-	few	CASSPSSTRSNYGYTF	TGTGCCAGCAGCCCTTCATCAACCAGATCTAACTATGGCTACACCTTC
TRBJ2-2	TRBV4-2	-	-	CASSDSAGNTGELFF	TGTGCCAGCAGTGACTCAGCGGGGAACACCGGGGAGCTGTTTTTT
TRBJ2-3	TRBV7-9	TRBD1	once	CASSLGRGTDTQYF	TGTGCCAGCAGCTTAGGCAGGGGGACAGATACGCAGTATTTT
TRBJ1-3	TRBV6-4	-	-	CASNKREFSSGNTIYF	TGTGCCAGCAATAAAAGGGAGTTTTCCTCTGGAAACACCATATATTTT
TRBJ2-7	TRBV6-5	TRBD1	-	CASSFHRDSVVYEQYF	TGTGCCAGCAGTTTCCACCGGGACAGTGTAGTCTACGAGCAGTACTTC
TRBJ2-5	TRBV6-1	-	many	CASSLGGGTETQYF	TGTGCCAGCAGTCTCGGTGGGGGGACAGAGACCCAGTACTTC
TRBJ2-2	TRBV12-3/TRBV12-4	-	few	CASSLTPFGELFF	TGTGCCAGCAGTTTGACCCCCTTTGGGGAGCTGTTTTTT
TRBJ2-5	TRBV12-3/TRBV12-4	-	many	CASSLRRQETQYF	TGTGCCAGCAGTTTAAGGCGGCAAGAGACCCAGTACTTC
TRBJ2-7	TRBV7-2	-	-	CASSLAVIAVNQLYEQYF	TGTGCCAGCAGCTTAGCGGTGATAGCGGTTAACCAATTATACGAGCAGTACTTC